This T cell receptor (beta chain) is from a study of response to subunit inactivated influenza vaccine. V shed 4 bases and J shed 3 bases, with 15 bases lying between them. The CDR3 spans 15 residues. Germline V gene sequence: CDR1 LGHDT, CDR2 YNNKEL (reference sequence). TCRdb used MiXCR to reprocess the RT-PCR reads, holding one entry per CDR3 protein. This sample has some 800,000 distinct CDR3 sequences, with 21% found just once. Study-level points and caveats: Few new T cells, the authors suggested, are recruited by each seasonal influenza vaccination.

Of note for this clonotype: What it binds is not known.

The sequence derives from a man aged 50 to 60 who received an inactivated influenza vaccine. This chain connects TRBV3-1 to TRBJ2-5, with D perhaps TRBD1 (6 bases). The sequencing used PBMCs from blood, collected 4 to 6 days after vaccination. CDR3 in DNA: TGTGCCAGCAGCCCAACCCTTCGACAGGAAGAGACCCAGTACTTC. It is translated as CASSPTLRQEETQYF.